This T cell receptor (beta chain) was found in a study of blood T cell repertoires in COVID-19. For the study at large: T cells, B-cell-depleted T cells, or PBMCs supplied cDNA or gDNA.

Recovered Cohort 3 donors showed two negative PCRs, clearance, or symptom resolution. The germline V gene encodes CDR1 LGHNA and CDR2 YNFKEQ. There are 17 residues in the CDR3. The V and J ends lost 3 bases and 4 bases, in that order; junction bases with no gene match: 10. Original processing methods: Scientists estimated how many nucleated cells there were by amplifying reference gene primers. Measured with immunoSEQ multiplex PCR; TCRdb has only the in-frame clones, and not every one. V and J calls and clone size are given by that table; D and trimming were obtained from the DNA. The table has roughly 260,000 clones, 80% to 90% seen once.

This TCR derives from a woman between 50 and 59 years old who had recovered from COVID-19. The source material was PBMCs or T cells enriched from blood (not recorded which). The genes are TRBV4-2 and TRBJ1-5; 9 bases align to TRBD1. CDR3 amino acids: CASSHTTGGVGNQPQHF. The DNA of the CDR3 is TGTGCCAGCAGCCATACTACAGGGGGCGTGGGGAATCAGCCCCAGCATTTT.